This is a list of T cell receptor beta chains from one sample in a study of neoadjuvant anti-PD-1 for oral cavity cancer. TCRdb keeps only in-frame clones here, not all; method: immunoSEQ multiplex PCR. This sample has tens of thousands of clones; 79% occur once, and the top ten carry approximately 2.8%. The sequenced sample was PBMCs, obtained before nivolumab (anti-PD-1) treatment. The origin of the receptors is a person between 40 and 80 years old with oral cavity squamous cell carcinoma. CDR3s include the opening cysteine and the closing phenylalanine or tryptophan. Each record gives: V gene, D gene, clone size, J gene, CDR3 protein, CDR3 DNA. The D gene is left open where the match is weak. Size is stated for part of the rows, as once, few or many counts, or as a class when the clone is expanded.

>TRBV27|TRBD1|NA|TRBJ1-6
CASTPTGDLNSPLHF
TGTGCCAGCACCCCGACAGGGGACCTTAATTCACCCCTCCACTTT
>TRBV19|NA|NA|TRBJ1-3
CASSRQVWGSGNTIYF
TGTGCCAGTAGCCGACAGGTTTGGGGGTCTGGAAACACCATATATTTT
>TRBV9|TRBD2|NA|TRBJ2-7
CASSVERESYEQYF
TGTGCCAGCAGCGTTGAGCGGGAGAGCTACGAGCAGTACTTC
>TRBV6-1|TRBD2|NA|TRBJ2-7
CASSATSGVSYEQYF
TGTGCCAGCAGTGCTACTAGCGGAGTCTCCTACGAGCAGTACTTC
>TRBV15|NA|NA|TRBJ2-1
CATRRSGAAIIYNEQFF
TGTGCCACCAGGCGATCTGGGGCGGCCATTATATACAATGAGCAGTTCTTC
>TRBV6-1|NA|NA|TRBJ1-2
CASSEESGGGYTF
TGTGCCAGCAGTGAAGAAAGTGGCGGAGGCTACACCTTC
>TRBV5-5|NA|NA|TRBJ2-2
CASSLERGSHTGELFF
TGTGCCAGCAGCTTAGAAAGGGGGAGTCACACCGGGGAGCTGTTTTTT
>TRBV14|NA|NA|TRBJ2-2
CASSHQGNTGELFF
TGTGCCAGCAGCCACCAGGGAAACACCGGGGAGCTGTTTTTT
>TRBV27|NA|NA|TRBJ2-2
CASSLHTGELFF
TGTGCCAGCAGCCTCCACACCGGGGAGCTGTTTTTT
>TRBV9|NA|NA|TRBJ1-1
CASSAEGGNTEAFF
TGTGCCAGCAGCGCAGAAGGAGGGAACACTGAAGCTTTCTTT
>TRBV10-2|TRBD1|NA|TRBJ2-2
CASSESIGGRDRASGELFF
TGCGCCAGCAGTGAAAGTATTGGGGGCCGGGACAGGGCATCCGGGGAGCTGTTTTTT
>TRBV5-4|TRBD2|once|TRBJ2-3
CASRYWTSGSHDTQYF
TGTGCCAGCAGGTATTGGACTAGCGGGAGTCACGATACGCAGTATTTT
>TRBV2|NA|few|TRBJ2-1
CASSGVSEQFF
TGTGCCAGCAGTGGTGTAAGTGAGCAGTTCTTC
>TRBV2|NA|NA|TRBJ2-1
CASSASGNEQFF
TGTGCCAGCAGTGCGTCGGGGAATGAGCAGTTCTTC
>TRBV19|TRBD2|NA|TRBJ2-3
CASSIADSGLGTDTQYF
TGTGCCAGTAGTATAGCCGATAGCGGGCTCGGTACAGATACGCAGTATTTT
>TRBV30|NA|few|TRBJ2-7
CAWSVTRYEQYF
TGTGCCTGGAGTGTGACCCGCTACGAGCAGTACTTC
>TRBV7-9|TRBD1|NA|TRBJ2-3
CASSERRRQGATDTQYF
TGTGCCAGCAGCGAAAGGAGGCGACAGGGAGCCACAGATACGCAGTATTTT
>TRBV6-4|TRBD1|NA|TRBJ2-1
CASSGTGLHEQFF
TGTGCCAGCTCCGGGACAGGGCTCCATGAGCAGTTCTTC
>TRBV30|NA|NA|TRBJ1-5
CAWTDSLNQPQHF
TGTGCCTGGACCGACAGTTTAAATCAGCCCCAGCATTTT
>TRBV10-1|TRBD1|NA|TRBJ1-5
CASSEGARQPQHF
TGCGCCAGCAGCGAGGGGGCGAGGCAGCCCCAGCATTTT
>TRBV5-1|NA|NA|TRBJ1-1
CASSVKSNTEAFF
TGCGCCAGCAGCGTCAAGTCGAACACTGAAGCTTTCTTT
>TRBV7-2|TRBD2|NA|TRBJ2-1
CASSFSGGRLHYNEQFF
TGTGCCAGCAGCTTCAGCGGGGGGCGCTTACATTACAATGAGCAGTTCTTC
>TRBV30|NA|NA|TRBJ1-3
CAWSQRRDPGNTIYF
TGTGCCTGGAGCCAACGGAGGGACCCTGGAAACACCATATATTTT
>TRBV6-1|NA|few|TRBJ2-1
CASLMTASSYNEQFF
TGTGCCAGTTTAATGACGGCCAGCTCCTACAATGAGCAGTTCTTC
>TRBV9|NA|NA|TRBJ2-3
CASSPRMGTDTQYF
TGTGCCAGCAGCCCTCGGATGGGTACAGATACGCAGTATTTT
>TRBV15|NA|NA|TRBJ1-1
CATSRGSMNTEAFF
TGTGCCACCAGCAGAGGAAGCATGAACACTGAAGCTTTCTTT
>TRBV2|TRBD1|NA|TRBJ1-2
CASSEFETGVIGNYGYTF
TGTGCCAGCAGTGAATTTGAGACAGGGGTAATTGGTAACTATGGCTACACCTTC
>TRBV4-1|NA|NA|TRBJ1-1
CASSLGGGTGYTEAFF
TGCGCCAGCAGCCTCGGCGGCGGGACCGGTTACACTGAAGCTTTCTTT
>TRBV12-5|NA|NA|TRBJ1-2
CASGTQTDYGYTF
TGTGCTAGTGGTACTCAGACAGACTATGGCTACACCTTC
>TRBV5-4|NA|NA|TRBJ2-4
CASSPRSEAKNIQYF
TGTGCCAGCAGCCCACGGTCGGAGGCCAAAAACATTCAGTACTTC
>TRBV5-1|TRBD1|once|TRBJ1-3
CASSLDRGQGANTIYF
TGCGCCAGCAGCTTGGACCGAGGACAGGGGGCAAACACCATATATTTT
>TRBV7-8|TRBD2|NA|TRBJ2-1
CASSQGLAGVNEQFF
TGTGCCAGCAGCCAAGGACTAGCGGGAGTTAATGAGCAGTTCTTC
>TRBV6-1|NA|NA|TRBJ2-7
CASTTGSYEQYF
TGTGCCAGCACTACAGGTTCCTACGAGCAGTACTTC
>TRBV5-1|TRBD1|NA|TRBJ2-1
CASSLEGQYNEQFF
TGCGCCAGCAGCTTGGAGGGACAGTACAATGAGCAGTTCTTC
>TRBV29-1|NA|NA|TRBJ1-4
CSVGVGARSEKLFF
TGCAGCGTTGGGGTCGGGGCCCGGAGTGAAAAACTGTTTTTT
>TRBV19|TRBD2|NA|TRBJ2-2
CASILLAGASGNGELFF
TGTGCCAGTATCCTACTAGCGGGGGCCTCCGGTAACGGGGAGCTGTTTTTT
>TRBV5-1|NA|few|TRBJ1-1
CASSREPEVGTEAFF
TGCGCCAGCAGCCGGGAGCCGGAAGTAGGAACTGAAGCTTTCTTT
>TRBV27|NA|few|TRBJ1-6
CASSLGRGRDNSPLHF
TGTGCCAGCAGTTTGGGCAGGGGAAGGGATAATTCACCCCTCCACTTT
>TRBV7-9|NA|NA|TRBJ2-1
CASSLGGFGYNEQFF
TGTGCCAGCAGCTTAGGGGGGTTCGGCTACAATGAGCAGTTCTTC
>TRBV6-5|TRBD1|NA|TRBJ2-1
CASSYSGTGRNEQFF
TGTGCCAGCAGTTACTCCGGGACAGGGAGGAATGAGCAGTTCTTC
>TRBV11-2|NA|few|TRBJ2-2
CAETIANTGELFF
TGTGCCGAGACTATAGCGAACACCGGGGAGCTGTTTTTT
>TRBV15|TRBD1|NA|TRBJ2-5
CATSRGDRGPQETQYF
TGTGCCACCAGCAGAGGGGACAGGGGCCCCCAAGAGACCCAGTACTTC
>TRBV28|TRBD2|once|TRBJ2-4
CASSPVASGRAFEGIQYF
TGTGCCAGCAGTCCAGTCGCTAGCGGGAGGGCCTTTGAGGGCATTCAGTACTTC
>TRBV6-1|NA|NA|TRBJ1-5
CASRDDRTSLAQHF
TGTGCCAGCAGAGACGACAGGACCTCTCTTGCCCAGCATTTT
>TRBV4-1|NA|medium-sized|TRBJ1-1
CASSSPLGAHTEAFF
TGCGCCAGCAGCTCCCCATTGGGGGCCCACACTGAAGCTTTCTTT
>TRBV5-1|NA|NA|TRBJ2-6
CASREYGANVLTF
TGCGCCAGCAGGGAGTACGGGGCCAACGTCCTGACTTTC
>TRBV6-5|NA|NA|TRBJ1-5
CASSTGGRGNQPQHF
TGTGCCAGCAGCACCGGCGGTAGAGGCAATCAGCCCCAGCATTTT
>TRBV29-1|TRBD1|few|TRBJ1-5
CSGTDRGRRGSNQPQHF
TGCAGCGGGACAGACAGGGGGCGAAGGGGGAGCAATCAGCCCCAGCATTTT
>TRBV7-9|NA|NA|TRBJ2-2
CASSLTGTGELFF
TGTGCCAGCAGCCTTACAGGGACCGGGGAGCTGTTTTTT